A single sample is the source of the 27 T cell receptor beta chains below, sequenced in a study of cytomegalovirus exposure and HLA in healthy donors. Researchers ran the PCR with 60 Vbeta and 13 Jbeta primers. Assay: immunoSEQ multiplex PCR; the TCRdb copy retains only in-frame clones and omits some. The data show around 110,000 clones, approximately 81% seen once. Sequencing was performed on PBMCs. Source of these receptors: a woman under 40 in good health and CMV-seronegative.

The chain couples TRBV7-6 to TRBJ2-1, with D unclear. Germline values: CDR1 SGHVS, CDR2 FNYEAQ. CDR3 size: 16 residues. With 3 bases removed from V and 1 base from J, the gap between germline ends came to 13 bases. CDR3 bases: TGTGCCAGCAGCTTTAACCCGGCGGATTCCTACAATGAGCAGTTCTTC. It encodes CASSFNPADSYNEQFF.

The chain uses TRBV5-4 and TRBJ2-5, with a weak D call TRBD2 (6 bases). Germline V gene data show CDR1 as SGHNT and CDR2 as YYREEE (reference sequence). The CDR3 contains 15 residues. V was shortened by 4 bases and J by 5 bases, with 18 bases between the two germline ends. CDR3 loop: CASSISGGAGETQYF. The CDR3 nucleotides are TGTGCCAGCAGCATTAGCGGAGGGGCCGGGGAGACCCAGTACTTC. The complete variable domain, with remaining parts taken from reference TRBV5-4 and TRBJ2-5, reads ETGVTQSPTHLIKTRGQQVTLRCSSQSGHNTVSWYQQALGQGPQFIFQYYREEENGRGNFPPRFSGLQFPNYSSELNVNALELDDSALYLCASSISGGAGETQYFGPGTRLLVL.

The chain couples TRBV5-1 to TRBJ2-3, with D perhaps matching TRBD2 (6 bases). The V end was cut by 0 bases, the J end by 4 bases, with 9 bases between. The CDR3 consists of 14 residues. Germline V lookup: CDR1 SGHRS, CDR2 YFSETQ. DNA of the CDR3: TGCGCCAGCAGCTTGGGTCGGGGGTCAGATACGCAGTATTTT. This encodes CASSLGRGSDTQYF. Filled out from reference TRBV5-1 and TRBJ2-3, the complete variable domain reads KAGVTQTPRYLIKTRGQQVTLSCSPISGHRSVSWYQQTPGQGLQFLFEYFSETQRNKGNFPGRFSGRQFSNSRSEMNVSTLELGDSALYLCASSLGRGSDTQYFGPGTRLTVL.

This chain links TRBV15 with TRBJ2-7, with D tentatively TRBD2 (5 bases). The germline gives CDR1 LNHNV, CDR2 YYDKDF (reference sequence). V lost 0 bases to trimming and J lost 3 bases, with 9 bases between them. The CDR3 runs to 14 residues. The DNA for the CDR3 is TGTGCCACCAGCAGAGATAGCGTCGGCTACGAGCAGTACTTC. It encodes CATSRDSVGYEQYF.

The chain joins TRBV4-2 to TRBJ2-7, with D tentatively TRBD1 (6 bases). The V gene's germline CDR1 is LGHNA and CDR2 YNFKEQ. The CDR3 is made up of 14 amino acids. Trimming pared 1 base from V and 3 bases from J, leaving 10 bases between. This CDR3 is CASSQGTGNYEQYF. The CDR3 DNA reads TGTGCCAGCAGCCAAGGTACAGGGAACTACGAGCAGTACTTC.

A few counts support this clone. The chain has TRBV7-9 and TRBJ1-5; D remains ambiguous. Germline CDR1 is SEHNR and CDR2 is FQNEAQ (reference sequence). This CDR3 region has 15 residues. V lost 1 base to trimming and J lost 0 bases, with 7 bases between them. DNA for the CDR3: TGTGCCAGCAGCTTAGGAGGCGGTAGCAATCAGCCCCAGCATTTT. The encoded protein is CASSLGGGSNQPQHF.

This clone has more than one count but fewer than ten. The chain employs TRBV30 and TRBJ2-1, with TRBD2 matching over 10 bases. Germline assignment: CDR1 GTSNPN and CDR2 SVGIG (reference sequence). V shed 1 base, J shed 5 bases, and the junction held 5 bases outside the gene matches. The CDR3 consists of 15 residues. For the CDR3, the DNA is TGTGCCTGGAGTGCGCAACTAGCGGGGAACAATGAGCAGTTCTTC. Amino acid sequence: CAWSAQLAGNNEQFF.

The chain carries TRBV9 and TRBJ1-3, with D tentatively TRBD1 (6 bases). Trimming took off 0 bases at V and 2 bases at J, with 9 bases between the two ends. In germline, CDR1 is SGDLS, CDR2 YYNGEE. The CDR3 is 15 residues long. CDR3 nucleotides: TGTGCCAGCAGCGTAGTTCCAGGGGCTGGAAACACCATATATTTT. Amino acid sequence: CASSVVPGAGNTIYF. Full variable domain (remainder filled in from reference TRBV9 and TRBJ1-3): DSGVTQTPKHLITATGQRVTLRCSPRSGDLSVYWYQQSLDQGLQFLIQYYNGEERAKGNILERFSAQQFPDLHSELNLSSLELGDSALYFCASSVVPGAGNTIYFGEGSWLTVV.

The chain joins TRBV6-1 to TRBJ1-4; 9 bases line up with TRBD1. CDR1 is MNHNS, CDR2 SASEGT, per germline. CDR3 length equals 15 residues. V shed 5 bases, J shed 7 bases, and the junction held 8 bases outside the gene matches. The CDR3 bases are TGTGCCAGCAGTTCGGGGACAGGGCTCGGTGAAAAACTGTTTTTT. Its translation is CASSSGTGLGEKLFF.

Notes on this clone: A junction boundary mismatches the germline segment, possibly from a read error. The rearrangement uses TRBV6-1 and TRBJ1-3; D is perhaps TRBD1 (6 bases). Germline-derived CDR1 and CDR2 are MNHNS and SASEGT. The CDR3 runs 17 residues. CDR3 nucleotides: TGTGCCAGCAGCGAAGCGACAGGCGGATTTTCTGGAAACACCATATATTTT. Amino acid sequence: CASSEATGGFSGNTIYF.

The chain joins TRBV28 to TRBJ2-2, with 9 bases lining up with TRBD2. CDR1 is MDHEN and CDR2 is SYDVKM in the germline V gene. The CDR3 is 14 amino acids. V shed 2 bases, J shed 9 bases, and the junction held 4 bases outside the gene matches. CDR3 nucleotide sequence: TGTGCCAGCAGTTTAGCTAGCGGGACTCGGGAGCTGTTTTTT. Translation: CASSLASGTRELFF.

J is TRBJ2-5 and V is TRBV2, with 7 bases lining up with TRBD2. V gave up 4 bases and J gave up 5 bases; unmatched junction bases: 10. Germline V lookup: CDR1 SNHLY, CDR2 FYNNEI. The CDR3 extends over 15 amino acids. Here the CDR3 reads CASSGTSRLAETQYF. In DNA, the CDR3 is TGTGCCAGCAGTGGGACTAGTAGGCTTGCGGAGACCCAGTACTTC.

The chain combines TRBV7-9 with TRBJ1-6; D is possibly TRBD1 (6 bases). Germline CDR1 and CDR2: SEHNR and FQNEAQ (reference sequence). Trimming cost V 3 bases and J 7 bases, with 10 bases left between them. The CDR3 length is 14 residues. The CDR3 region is CASSLTGDNSPLHF. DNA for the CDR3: TGTGCCAGCAGCTTGACAGGAGACAATTCACCCCTCCACTTT.

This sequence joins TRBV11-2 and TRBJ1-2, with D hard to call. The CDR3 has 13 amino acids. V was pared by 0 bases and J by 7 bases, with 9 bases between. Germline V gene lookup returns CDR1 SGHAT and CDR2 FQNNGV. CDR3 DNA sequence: TGTGCCAGCAGCTTAGATGGACTAGCTGGCTACACCTTC. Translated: CASSLDGLAGYTF.

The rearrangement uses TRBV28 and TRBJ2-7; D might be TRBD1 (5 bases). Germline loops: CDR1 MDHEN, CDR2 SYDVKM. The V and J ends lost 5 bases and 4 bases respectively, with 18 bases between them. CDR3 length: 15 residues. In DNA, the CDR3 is TGTGCCAGCAGTCCAACTCAGGGCAAAGGGTACGAGCAGTACTTC. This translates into CASSPTQGKGYEQYF.

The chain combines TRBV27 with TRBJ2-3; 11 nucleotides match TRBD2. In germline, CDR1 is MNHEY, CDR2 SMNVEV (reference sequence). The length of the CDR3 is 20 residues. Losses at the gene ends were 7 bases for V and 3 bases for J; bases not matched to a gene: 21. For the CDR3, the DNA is TGTGCCAGCATCGCCCTGGGACTCCCACTAGCGGGAGTTAGTACAGATACGCAGTATTTT. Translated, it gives CASIALGLPLAGVSTDTQYF.

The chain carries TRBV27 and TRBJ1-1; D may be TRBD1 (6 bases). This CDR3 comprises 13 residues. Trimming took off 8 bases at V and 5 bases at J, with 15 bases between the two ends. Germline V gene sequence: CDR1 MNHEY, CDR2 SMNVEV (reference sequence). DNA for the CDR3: TGTGCCAGCGGACAGCGACAAGGGACTGAAGCTTTCTTT. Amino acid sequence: CASGQRQGTEAFF.

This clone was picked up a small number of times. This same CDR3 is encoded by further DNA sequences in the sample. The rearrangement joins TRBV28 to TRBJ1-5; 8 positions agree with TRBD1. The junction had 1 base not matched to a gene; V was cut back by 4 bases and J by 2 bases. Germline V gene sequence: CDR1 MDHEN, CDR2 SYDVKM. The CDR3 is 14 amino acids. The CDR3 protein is CASSSGQGNQPQHF. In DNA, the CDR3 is TGTGCCAGCAGTTCGGGACAGGGCAATCAGCCCCAGCATTTT.

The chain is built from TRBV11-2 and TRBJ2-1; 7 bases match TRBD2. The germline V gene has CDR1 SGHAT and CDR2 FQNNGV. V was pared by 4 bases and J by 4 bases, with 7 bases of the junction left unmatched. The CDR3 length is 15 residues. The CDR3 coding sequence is TGTGCCAGCAGCTACGCGTTAGCGGGTTACAATGAGCAGTTCTTC. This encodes CASSYALAGYNEQFF.

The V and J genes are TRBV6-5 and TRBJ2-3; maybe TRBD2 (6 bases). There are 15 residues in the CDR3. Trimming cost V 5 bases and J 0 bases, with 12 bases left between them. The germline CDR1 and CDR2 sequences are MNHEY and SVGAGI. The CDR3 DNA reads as TGTGCCAGCAGTCACCCCGGGACTAGCACAGATACGCAGTATTTT. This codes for CASSHPGTSTDTQYF.

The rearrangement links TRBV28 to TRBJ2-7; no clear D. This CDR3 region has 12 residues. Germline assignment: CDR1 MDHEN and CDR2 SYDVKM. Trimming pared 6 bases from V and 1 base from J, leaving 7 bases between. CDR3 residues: CASSSVSYEQYF. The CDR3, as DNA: TGTGCCAGCAGCTCGGTTTCCTACGAGCAGTACTTC.

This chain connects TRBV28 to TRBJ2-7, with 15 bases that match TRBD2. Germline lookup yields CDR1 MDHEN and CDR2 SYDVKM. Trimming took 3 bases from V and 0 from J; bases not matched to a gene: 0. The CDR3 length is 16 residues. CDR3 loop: CASSLGLAGGSYEQYF. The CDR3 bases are TGTGCCAGCAGTTTGGGACTAGCGGGAGGCTCCTACGAGCAGTACTTC.

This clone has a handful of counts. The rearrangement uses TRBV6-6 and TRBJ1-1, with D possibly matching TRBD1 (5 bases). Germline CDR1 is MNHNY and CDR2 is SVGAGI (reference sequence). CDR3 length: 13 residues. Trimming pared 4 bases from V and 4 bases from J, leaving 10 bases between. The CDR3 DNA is TGTGCCAGCAGTTTGCCAGGGCCCACTGAAGCTTTCTTT. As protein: CASSLPGPTEAFF.

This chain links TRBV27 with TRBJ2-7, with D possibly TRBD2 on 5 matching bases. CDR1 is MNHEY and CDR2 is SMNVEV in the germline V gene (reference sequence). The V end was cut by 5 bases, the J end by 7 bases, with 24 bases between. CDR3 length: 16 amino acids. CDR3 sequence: CASSPPGGGGFEEQYF. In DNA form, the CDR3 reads TGTGCCAGCAGTCCGCCGGGCGGCGGAGGATTTGAGGAGCAGTACTTC.

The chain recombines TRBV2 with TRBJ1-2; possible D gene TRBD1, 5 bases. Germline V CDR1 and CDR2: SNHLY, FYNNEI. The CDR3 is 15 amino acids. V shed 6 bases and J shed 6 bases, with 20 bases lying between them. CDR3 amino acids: CASSQFGTAVDGYTF. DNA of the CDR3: TGTGCCAGCAGCCAGTTCGGGACTGCCGTGGATGGCTACACCTTC.

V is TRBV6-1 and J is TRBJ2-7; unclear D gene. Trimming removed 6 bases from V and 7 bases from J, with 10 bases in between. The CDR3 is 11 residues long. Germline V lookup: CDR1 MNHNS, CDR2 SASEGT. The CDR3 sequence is CASSDFGEQYF. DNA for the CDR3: TGTGCCAGCAGCGACTTCGGGGAGCAGTACTTC.

The CDR3 is CASTGYGETQYF. The CDR3 DNA reads as TGTGCCAGCACCGGGTATGGGGAGACCCAGTACTTC. This chain joins TRBV6-1 and TRBJ2-5; D gene unclear. This CDR3 has 12 residues. V was cut by 7 bases and J by 5 bases, with 11 bases left in between. The germline CDR1 and CDR2 sequences are MNHNS and SASEGT.